This T cell receptor beta chain is drawn from a study of breast tumors, draining lymph nodes, adjacent tissues. Trimming removed 5 bases from V and 8 bases from J; junction bases left unmatched: 9. Germline CDR1 and CDR2: SGHAT and FQNNGV. The CDR3 loop spans 14 amino acids. From the multiplex PCR reads, TCRdb called clonotypes with MiXCR, one entry per CDR3 protein. The sample contains some 52,000 distinct CDR3 sequences, 35% to 50% of which appear only once. The study's findings and limits: Tumor repertoires ranked between lymph nodes and nontumor tissue in diversity, with V and J gene preferences. The lymph node origin of tumor T cells was framed as consistent with a hypothesis, not demonstrated. Tumor and nontumor repertoires were significantly more similar in luminal-like than in basal-like breast cancer.

This clonotype was seen at least ten times. Its specificity is unknown. J is TRBJ2-1 and V is TRBV11-2; 7 bases line up with TRBD2. Sample: breast tumor tissue. The receptor's source is a female donor with breast cancer. Some clones in this sample may be carry-over from other donors' samples. Here the CDR3 DNA reads TGTGCCAGCAGCCCCCGGGGAGCGGGATATGAGCAGTTCTTC. Residues: CASSPRGAGYEQFF.